This T cell receptor (beta chain) is drawn from a study of regulatory T cells in long-lasting Graves disease (dated by TCRdb to about 2021). Looking at the study overall: Patients with newly diagnosed Graves' disease had been on antithyroid drugs for under 3 months. This study used TCR sequencing and RNA sequencing of peripheral blood to compare persistent Graves' disease patients against newly diagnosed Graves' disease patients. The study was conducted in China and was registered as a clinical trial. TCR sequencing covered roughly 13 persistent and 20 or so newly diagnosed Graves' disease patients, around 35 samples in total.

Results and caveats for the whole study, not just this receptor: A larger number of public clonotypes was shared among persistent patients (approximately 3,000) than among newly diagnosed patients (roughly 970). Sequencing and analysis were limited to the TCR beta chain. TRBV28, TRBJ1-2 and TRBJ2-5 were preferentially used in persistent disease, while TRBV20-1 and TRBJ2-1 were favored in newly diagnosed disease. Compared with newly diagnosed patients, patients with persistent Graves' disease had lower TCR Shannon entropy and fewer highly expanded clones, which suggests clonal expansion. Peripheral blood alone was examined, since thyroid tissue, which constituted the primary lesion, could not be accessed. The authors noted that the small sample size was a limitation that may lower accuracy.

The CDR3, from cysteine to phenylalanine, totals 14 residues. Of the read, only the CDR3 DNA is kept; its 42 bases are in frame from base 1. Relative to germline, V is missing 6 bases and J is missing 5 bases, with 7 bases of the junction outside any gene match. The meaning of the sample's time point label: newly diagnosed GD, antithyroid drugs for less than 3 months. For both TCR sequencing and RNA sequencing, RNA was extracted from PBMCs in TRIzol. The diagnosis of Graves' disease was made according to American Thyroid Association guidelines. Patients were recruited from an endocrinology department in Xi'an, China. Each patient gave about 8.1 milliliters of peripheral blood, collected in an EDTA anticoagulant tube. Ficoll Paque Plus density gradient separation was used to isolate PBMCs, and no additional T cell sorting was done. An Agilent 2100 Bioanalyzer and agarose gel were used to check RNA quality, while a NanoDrop 2000 measured RNA concentration.

Library preparation was by multiplex PCR. The reads were generated on an Illumina HiSeq 4000. TCR beta libraries were built with iRepertoire HTBI primers and Arm-PCR amplification of CDR3 regions. Gel purification was performed on PCR products prior to sequencing. In the paper's pipeline: Gene usage analysis of CDR3 amino acid clonotypes used the approximately 62 TRBV and some 15 TRBJ segments found across samples. Filtered high-quality paired reads were merged into contigs using COPE and FqMerger. BLAST was used to align contigs to IMGT TRBV, TRBD and TRBJ reference genes, and CDR3 was defined according to IMGT. Any clonotype with a frequency above 0.1% was classified as a highly expanded clone. Shannon entropy was used to measure repertoire diversity, and the Gini coefficient was used to measure V-J evenness. A clonotype was considered public if more than one individual shared it. TCRdb cleaned the public reads at Q25 with fastp, built clones with MiXCR and kept in-frame beta chains. Merged by CDR3 protein, the rows form single entries marked with the most common genes and DNA. The V and J calls follow TCRdb's processing rather than the paper's. This sample has about 430,000 distinct CDR3 sequences in its table, and about 15% of those were observed once. The ten top clones hold over 7.5% of the sample.

The sample holds a few counts of this clonotype. It has no known antigen specificity. It has no much larger one-base neighbor in the sample; base qualities were not kept. In addition, the sample was reused for a study of T cells in Graves' hyperthyroidism and ophthalmopathy. Drawing on the second study: Stable Graves' hyperthyroidism was defined as no progression to ophthalmopathy during 18 months of follow-up. Hyperthyroidism patients were newly diagnosed, had a disease duration of under 2 months, and were aged 18 to 65 years. Any patient with an uncontrolled infection, another autoimmune disease, pregnancy or lactation was excluded. Diagnoses relied on clinical symptoms, serum thyroxine and TRAb, thyroid ultrasound and orbital computed tomography. The first round of RT-PCR for the TCR CDR3 was performed with the HTBI primer set and the Qiagen OneStep RT-PCR kit. Most expanded thyroid clonotypes (frequency above 0.001) were also found in blood, which suggests that blood repertoires may mirror thyroid immune responses. Ophthalmopathy was separated from stable hyperthyroidism by a 13 V-J signature model, with approximately 86% sensitivity and 81% to 82% specificity obtained in cross-validation and 80%/75% obtained in testing. In validation, progression to ophthalmopathy was predicted by the model with nearly 71% sensitivity and 72% to 85% specificity, a median of about 6.4 months before onset. To identify distinguishing TCR V-J signatures, a discovery cohort of some 100 patients was used, comprising fewer than 45 with Graves' ophthalmopathy and around 60 with stable Graves' hyperthyroidism. An independent validation cohort of some 18 hyperthyroidism patients and 17 patients who later progressed to ophthalmopathy tested prospective prediction of ophthalmopathy. The roughly 91 discovery patients were randomly divided into training and test sets at a 7:3 ratio. In addition, the study compared T-cell repertoires in thyroid tissue and in blood from roughly six Graves' hyperthyroidism patients. Following sampling, methimazole starting at 30 mg daily was given to hyperthyroidism patients, and high-dose intravenous methylprednisolone was given to ophthalmopathy patients. Libraries were constructed in a second round of multiplex PCR, after which size selection and purification were carried out. Libraries were sequenced paired-end with 100 bp reads on an Illumina HiSeq2000. SOAPnuke was used to process the raw data, with reads discarded if the reads contained adapters or uncalled bases, had a mean Phred below 15, or lacked an exact constant-primer or identifier match. COPE v1.2.5 was used to merge the high-quality paired reads, and each unique nucleotide sequence was defined as a clonotype. MiTCR v1.1 was used to align the clonotypes against IMGT TRBV, TRBD and TRBJ reference segments. Only V-J combinations with frequency above 0.0001, covering 98% to 99.2% of repertoires, were analysed. The TCS score was defined as F50 (clonal expansion) divided by E x V (chaos), with BLOSUM62-based TCRdist calculated between CDR3 peptides within each V-J. Welch's t-statistics and random forest reduced around 550 V-J features to roughly 13, which were used in a naive Bayes classifier (R e1071). Sample size was not statistically predetermined, and investigators were not blinded to group allocation. The paper reports TCR Vbeta CDR3 sequencing of over 120 peripheral blood samples: approximately 41 ophthalmopathy, fewer than 80 hyperthyroidism and 17 progressor patients.

Source: peripheral blood mononuclear cells (PBMCs), taken at new diagnosis, from a patient treated with antithyroid drugs. The chain is made from TRBV12-3 or TRBV12-4 and TRBJ1-2; 9 nucleotides in the junction match TRBD1. This clonotype was sampled from a woman aged 40-49 years with Graves disease. Donor details come from another sample of the same person, matched by shared clones. CDR3 region: CASSRRDRDYGYTF. The DNA sequence is given as TGTGCCAGCAGCCGAAGGGACAGGGATTATGGCTACACCTTC.